The 11 T cell receptor beta chains presented below share a single source sample, sequenced in a study of technical replicates of blood from four donors. Sequenced by immunoSEQ multiplex PCR; TCRdb stores in-frame clones only, minus some. The data show about 14,000 clones, with about four fifths seen just once and around 13% held by the top ten. The sequencing input was PBMCs. Every receptor here comes from a human donor in good health.

The chain couples TRBV11-2 to TRBJ1-1; 8 bases map to TRBD1. With 10 bases clipped from V and 5 bases from J, the junction kept 18 bases outside the gene matches. This CDR3 comprises 16 residues. The germline V gene has CDR1 SGHAT and CDR2 FQNNGV. In DNA, the CDR3 is TGTGCCACCCGGGGCAGGGGGCTCCTTGGAGGGACTGAAGCTTTCTTT. It translates to CATRGRGLLGGTEAFF.

V usage is TRBV19 and J usage is TRBJ1-5; weak D call: TRBD1 (6 bases). The CDR3 length is 14 residues. CDR1 is LNHDA, CDR2 SQIVND, per germline (reference sequence). Deletions cut 3 bases from V and 5 bases from J, with 11 bases between. In DNA, the CDR3 is TGTGCCAGTAGTATTCGGGGGGCATATCAGCCCCAGCATTTT. Translating it yields CASSIRGAYQPQHF.

This chain connects TRBV5-4 to TRBJ2-3, with TRBD2 matching over 9 bases. The germline V gene encodes CDR1 SGHNT and CDR2 YYREEE (reference sequence). V dropped 4 bases and J dropped 3; count of bases not matched to a gene: 12. The CDR3 covers 17 residues. In DNA, the CDR3 is TGTGCCAGCAGCCGAGGGGGTAGCGGGAGTACAACAGATACGCAGTATTTT. It yields the protein CASSRGGSGSTTDTQYF.

The V and J genes are TRBV5-6 and TRBJ1-1; D unresolved. The CDR3 contains 13 residues. The germline V gene has CDR1 SGHDT and CDR2 YYEEEE. V lost 0 bases and J 6 bases, leaving 9 bases between the germline ends. CDR3 residues: CASSLGQLAEAFF. The CDR3 nucleotides are TGTGCCAGCAGCTTGGGGCAGTTGGCTGAAGCTTTCTTT.

The chain couples TRBV27 to TRBJ1-5; D is unresolved. CDR3 length: 13 residues. Germline lookup yields CDR1 MNHEY and CDR2 SMNVEV (reference sequence). Trimming stripped 2 bases from V and 7 bases from J, with 9 bases between. The DNA of the CDR3 is TGTGCCAGCAGTTTAAGTTGGGAGCAGCCCCAGCATTTT. Protein product: CASSLSWEQPQHF.

In its sample, this clone was seen once. The rearrangement links TRBV6-5 to TRBJ2-7; tentatively, D is TRBD1 (6 bases). The CDR3 length is 15 residues. Trimming left V 7 bases short and J 0 bases short, with 16 bases between. In germline, CDR1 is MNHEY, CDR2 SVGAGI. The CDR3 DNA is TGTGCCAGCAAAGGACAGAGGTCGAACTCCTACGAGCAGTACTTC. This gives the protein CASKGQRSNSYEQYF.

This CDR3 is CASSLFGGTSDYEQYF. CDR3 in DNA: TGTGCCAGCAGCTTATTTGGGGGGACTAGCGACTACGAGCAGTACTTC. The chain recombines TRBV7-2 with TRBJ2-7; 10 nucleotides agree with TRBD2. This CDR3 contains 16 residues. CDR1 and CDR2 (germline): SGHTA, FQGNSA. The J segment lost 3 bases and the V segment lost 2 bases, leaving 7 bases of the junction unmatched.

The chain carries TRBV7-2 and TRBJ2-7; 9 positions agree with TRBD2. Unmatched junction bases numbered 4, after V lost 5 bases and J lost 2 bases. Germline loops: CDR1 SGHTA, CDR2 FQGNSA. The CDR3 is made up of 14 amino acids. DNA for the CDR3: TGTGCCAGCAGCCGTAGCGGGGGAGCCTACGAGCAGTACTTC. Its protein is CASSRSGGAYEQYF.

The V gene is TRBV10-3, the J gene TRBJ2-1; no clear D. Germline V gene lookup returns CDR1 ENHRY and CDR2 SYGVKD. V lost 0 bases, J lost 8 bases, and 8 bases lay in between. This CDR3 has 13 residues. CDR3 amino acids: CAISESIVHEQFF. CDR3 bases: TGTGCCATCAGTGAGTCGATAGTTCATGAGCAGTTCTTC.

The CDR3 loop reads CASSPQSGSLHEQYF. The DNA of the CDR3 is TGTGCCAGCAGCCCCCAGAGCGGGAGCCTCCACGAGCAGTACTTC. The chain is built from TRBV7-3 and TRBJ2-7; 8 bases match TRBD2. The CDR3 has 15 amino acids. In germline, CDR1 is SGHTA, CDR2 FQGTGA. J gave up 5 bases and V 5 bases, and 11 bases lay outside the gene matches.

This clone has only a few counts. J is TRBJ1-3 and V is TRBV27; D gene unclear. The germline gives CDR1 MNHEY, CDR2 SMNVEV (reference sequence). The CDR3 is 11 residues long. V was cut by 7 bases and J by 1 base, with 2 bases left in between. In DNA form, the CDR3 reads TGTGCCAGCATATCTGGAAACACCATATATTTT. Residues: CASISGNTIYF.